This T cell receptor beta chain was identified in a study of vaccination and CD4 T cells after COVID-19. This clonotype has more than one count but fewer than ten. Antigen: not known. With the Oncomine TCR Beta short-read assay, DNA from cultured CD4+ T cells was sequenced. TCRdb passed the PCR reads through MiXCR, listing each CDR3 protein once. The table lists 3,000 to 4,000 distinct CDR3 sequences, around 50% of them singletons, with 15% to 20% in the top ten. As to treatment: approximately 9-day PBMC culture with coronavirus spike peptide pools or control peptides (ViraFEST assay). In the ViraFEST assay, peptide-pool expansion preceded TCR sequencing of expanded clonotypes. PBMCs were cultured at two million per well with 7.5 to 10 IU/ml IL-2 and 9 to 10 ug/ml peptide pools. Half the medium was exchanged for fresh IL-2 medium on days 3 and 7. Trimming removed 3 bases at V and 2 bases at J, with 7 bases between. This CDR3 region has 13 residues. Germline assignment: CDR1 SGHNT and CDR2 YENEEA.

V gene TRBV11-3 combines with J gene TRBJ1-2; no definite D call. The TCR was taken from a human donor who had recovered from COVID-19. The sequenced material came from CD4+ T cells from blood, cultured in vitro. The CDR3 bases are TGTGCCAGCAGCTTGGGAGGGAACTATGGCTACACCTTC. It translates to CASSLGGNYGYTF. The full variable domain, completed using reference TRBV11-3 and TRBJ1-2, is EAGVVQSPRYKIIEKKQPVAFWCNPISGHNTLYWYLQNLGQGPELLIRYENEEAVDDSQLPKDRFSAERLKGVDSTLKIQPAELGDSAVYLCASSLGGNYGYTFGSGTRLTVV.